This record concerns one TCR beta chain sequence. Its antigen target is currently unknown. Nothing much larger sits one base from this clone, and base qualities are not available. V is clipped by 2 bases and J by 3 bases, and the sequence between their germline boundaries is 10 bases long. The CDR3 holds 15 amino acids from the cysteine to the phenylalanine. Only the CDR3 part of the read is kept: 45 bases, read in frame from the first base. For CDR1 and CDR2, the germline V gene lists SNHLY and FYNNEI. For the CD8 naive samples, CD45RO-negative cells were positively selected for CCR7, yielding a CD45RA+CCR7+ population from which TemRA cells were excluded. Healthy HIV-negative adults with no recently reported acute infections or vaccinations were included as donors. Every donor was a Caucasian adult residing in Nashville, Tennessee, USA. After blood collection by leukapheresis, PBMCs were isolated using Ficoll-Histopaque density gradient centrifugation and then cryopreserved in the vapor phase of liquid nitrogen. Analytical flow cytometry was used to check the purity and quantity of each magnetically sorted T cell population. Each sorted fraction had its genomic DNA isolated and then quantified by UV absorbance on a Nanodrop 2000c.

This sample stems from a study of shared clonotypes between healthy human individuals (dated by TCRdb to about 2020). For context, the study as a whole: Two women and a few men aged 18 to 49 years were included in the cohort. For each donor, three plates each were used for CD4 naive and CD4 memory, two plates were used for CD8 naive, and one plate was used for CD8 memory. Blood TCR repertoires of five healthy adults were deeply sequenced to estimate repertoire size and the extent of clonotype sharing between individuals. To increase sequencing depth and limit assay-specific biases, different laboratories used diverse techniques to prepare libraries and sequence TCR repertoires. Per donor, leukapheresis produced somewhere between about 0.9 and 9 billion PBMCs. Points the paper makes about the study in general: Higher generation probabilities were observed for clonotypes shared by all four sorted-subset donors than for non-shared clonotypes. Sampling was limited to blood, and TCR repertoires in tissue likely differ from TCR repertoires in blood. Incomplete sequencing was indicated by rarefaction of sorted-subset datasets, despite the large sequencing depth. Pairwise subsampling indicated that sequencing depth was expected to affect the degree of clonotype sharing among donors. Because the study included a small number of donors, the genetic and exposure-history diversity represented was limited. Naive subsets generally had larger estimated clonotype richness than memory subsets. Sharing across several donors was observed for about 5% of naive CD4, around 3.5% of naive CD8, 2.3% of memory CD4, and around 0.44% of memory CD8 clonotypes.

Using the deep immunoSEQ assay, multiplex PCR amplified TCR CDR3 regions from genomic DNA. Extracted genomic DNA from each cell subset was distributed evenly across all wells of several immunoSEQ 96-well plates, and each plate was treated as a replicate. For sorted subsets, approximately 200 ng of genomic DNA, equivalent to some 33,000 T cell genomes, went into each replicate PCR. The purified libraries were quantified using a Qubit 3.0 fluorometer, sized with a Bioanalyzer 2100, and then quantified again using the KAPA Library Quantification kit. Each immunoSEQ 96-well plate was sequenced on its own single-read 150-cycle Illumina NextSeq 550 flow cell. For the original study's pipeline: Because only junctional sequences without quality scores were contained in the immunoSEQ output, filtering matching that applied to full-length reads could not be performed. Sequences were annotated with PyIR, a Python wrapper for IgBLAST v1.9, and V/J genes and CDR3 were assigned using IMGT germline references. Reads with weak V/J assignments (E-value above 1e-6), missing CDR3, stop codons, out-of-frame junctions, or ambiguous translated residues were removed. V3J clonotypes were defined by identical inferred V gene, J gene, and CDR3 amino acid sequence. Percentage overlap between repertoires was computed as shared unique clonotypes divided by the size of the smaller repertoire. Three approaches were used to assess repertoire richness: RTK rarefaction, the Chao1 estimator, and Recon v2.1 estimates of unobserved clonotypes. Generation probabilities were computed with OLGA for all TCRbeta clonotypes obtained by the gDNA method from several donors. The source is immuneACCESS, and TCRdb retained only in-frame sequences with V and J called. Part of the clones is not carried over; for the studies checked, unresolved V genes explain less than half of this, and the remainder is unexplained. That table gives V, J and clone size, and the DNA gave D and trimming. The sample has about 600,000 clones on record, about 95% of them singletons. Together, the top ten hold 0.1% to 0.11% of the sample.

The source of this sequence is a woman in her twenties or thirties in good health. The sample was naive CD8+ T cells sorted from blood. What the cell subset or site label conveys for this sample: CD45RA+CCR7+. This chain is built from TRBV2 and TRBJ2-2; too little of a D gene remains to name it. This receptor carries the CDR3 CASSESGSYTGELFF. In nucleotides, the sequence is TGTGCCAGCAGTGAAAGTGGCAGCTACACCGGGGAGCTGTTTTTT.